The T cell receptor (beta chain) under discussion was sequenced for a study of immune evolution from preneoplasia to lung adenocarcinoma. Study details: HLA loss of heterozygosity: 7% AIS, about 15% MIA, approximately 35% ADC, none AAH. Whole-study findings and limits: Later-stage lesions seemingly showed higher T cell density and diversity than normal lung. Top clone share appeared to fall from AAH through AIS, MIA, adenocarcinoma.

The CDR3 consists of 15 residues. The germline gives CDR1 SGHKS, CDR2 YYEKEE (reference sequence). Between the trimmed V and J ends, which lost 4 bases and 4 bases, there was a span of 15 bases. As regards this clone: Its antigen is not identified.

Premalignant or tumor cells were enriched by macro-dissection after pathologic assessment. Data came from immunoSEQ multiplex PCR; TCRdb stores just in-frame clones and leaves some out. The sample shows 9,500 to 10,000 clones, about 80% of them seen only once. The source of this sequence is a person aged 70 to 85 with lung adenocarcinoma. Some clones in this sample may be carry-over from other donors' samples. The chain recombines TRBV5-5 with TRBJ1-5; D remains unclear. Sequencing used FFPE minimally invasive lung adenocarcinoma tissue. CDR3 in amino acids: CASSPLSGWNQPQHF. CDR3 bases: TGTGCCAGCAGCCCATTATCAGGATGGAATCAGCCCCAGCATTTT.